One sample yielded the 18 T cell receptor beta chains listed below, sequenced in a study of blood T cell repertoires in COVID-19. Profiled with immunoSEQ multiplex PCR; TCRdb holds only in-frame clones, not every one. Of about 27,000 clones detected, about 80% appear once; the ten largest clones hold approximately 24%. Material: peripheral blood. These receptors all stem from a man in his 70s with active COVID-19.

The chain has TRBV19 and TRBJ2-1; the D gene is possibly TRBD1 (6 bases). Per germline, CDR1 LNHDA and CDR2 SQIVND (reference sequence). The ends were cut back, 5 bases at V and 8 bases at J, with 19 bases in the middle. The length of the CDR3 is 15 residues. The DNA of the CDR3 is TGTGCCAGTAGTGTCGCCGGGACACCGACCTATGAGCAGTTCTTC. It is translated as CASSVAGTPTYEQFF.

This chain joins TRBV11-2 and TRBJ1-2; 9 bases align to TRBD1. Germline V gene sequence: CDR1 SGHAT, CDR2 FQNNGV. The CDR3 totals 13 residues. V was pared by 2 bases and J by 8 bases, with 3 bases of the junction left unmatched. The CDR3 DNA sequence: TGTGCCAGCAGCTTAACAACAGGGGGCGGCTACACCTTC. This translates into CASSLTTGGGYTF.

This rearrangement joins TRBV27 to TRBJ2-3, with 8 bases fitting TRBD2. The germline CDR1 and CDR2 sequences are MNHEY and SMNVEV (reference sequence). This CDR3 region has 16 residues. V was clipped by 5 bases and J by 6 bases; unmatched bases: 13. CDR3 sequence: CASSNLYSGEKDTQYF. In nucleotides, the CDR3 is TGTGCCAGCAGTAACCTTTATAGCGGGGAGAAGGATACGCAGTATTTT.

The chain combines TRBV7-6 with TRBJ2-1; TRBD1 agrees at 10 bases. Trimming removed 5 bases from V and 0 bases from J; junction bases left unmatched: 7. The V gene's germline CDR1 is SGHVS and CDR2 FNYEAQ. The CDR3 spans 17 residues. For the CDR3, the DNA is TGTGCCAGCAGCCTGAGACAGGGGGCAAGCTCCTACAATGAGCAGTTCTTC. This encodes CASSLRQGASSYNEQFF.

V and J are TRBV3-1 (or the pseudogene TRBV3-2) and TRBJ2-3, with 9 bases matching TRBD2. The CDR3 runs 17 residues. Germline CDR1 reads LGHDT; CDR2 reads YNNKEL (reference sequence). Trimming at V came to 4 bases and at J to 2 bases, leaving 10 bases not matched to a gene. In DNA, the CDR3 is TGTGCCAGCAGCCCTAGCGGGACCCCAAAGTCCACAGATACGCAGTATTTT. Protein sequence: CASSPSGTPKSTDTQYF.

CDR3: CASSSYRGRGTEAFF. As DNA, the CDR3 is TGTGCCAGCAGCTCGTACAGGGGAAGAGGCACTGAAGCTTTCTTT. V gene TRBV11-2 combines with J gene TRBJ1-1, with 7 nucleotides matching TRBD1. The germline CDR1 and CDR2 sequences are SGHAT and FQNNGV. The junction had 9 bases not matched to a gene; V was cut back by 4 bases and J by 4 bases. The CDR3 contains 15 residues.

CDR3 protein: CASSLASGRKTDTQYF. The CDR3 DNA reads TGTGCCAGCAGCTTAGCTAGCGGGAGGAAAACAGATACGCAGTATTTT. The chain couples TRBV7-2 to TRBJ2-3, with 10 nucleotides matching TRBD2. This CDR3 has 16 amino acids. Germline-derived CDR1 and CDR2 are SGHTA and FQGNSA. J lost 3 bases, V lost 0 bases, and 3 bases had no gene match.

Worth noting for this clone: One junction end does not reproduce the germline sequence, and a read error may be involved. The CDR3 coding sequence is TGTGCCATTAGTGACCAGGTCAGGGCAAGATCGGGCTACACCTTC. It yields the protein CAISDQVRARSGYTF. This chain connects TRBV10-3 to TRBJ1-2; a possible D gene is TRBD1 (5 bases). In germline, CDR1 is ENHRY, CDR2 SYGVKD. CDR3 length: 15 amino acids.

This rearrangement joins TRBV19 to TRBJ1-5; D perhaps matches TRBD1 (5 bases). V was cut by 0 bases and J by 5 bases, with 14 bases left in between. Germline values: CDR1 LNHDA, CDR2 SQIVND (reference sequence). The CDR3 loop spans 16 amino acids. The CDR3: CASSIDWGGIDQPQHF. The CDR3 DNA is TGTGCCAGTAGTATAGATTGGGGGGGAATTGATCAGCCCCAGCATTTT.

The chain employs TRBV5-1 and TRBJ2-3; weak D call: TRBD1 (6 bases). V lost 3 bases and J 0 bases, leaving 11 bases between the germline ends. Germline V CDR1 and CDR2: SGHRS, YFSETQ. The CDR3 contains 15 residues. This CDR3 reads CASSYTGKSTDTQYF. The CDR3 DNA reads TGCGCCAGCAGCTATACAGGGAAGAGCACAGATACGCAGTATTTT.

The chain is built from TRBV18 and TRBJ2-5, with no clear D. CDR1 and CDR2 (germline): KGHSH, LQKENI. V lost 4 bases and J 4 bases, leaving 10 bases between the germline ends. This CDR3 comprises 13 residues. In nucleotides, the CDR3 is TGTGCCAGCTCACTCTCTACTGGAGAGACCCAGTACTTC. Protein: CASSLSTGETQYF.

CDR3 in amino acids: CASSYEGQGAETQYF. The CDR3 DNA reads TGTGCCAGCAGTTACGAGGGACAGGGGGCCGAGACCCAGTACTTC. V is TRBV6-5 and J is TRBJ2-5; 12 nucleotides match TRBD1. After removal of 2 bases from V and 5 bases from J, the junction contained 3 bases not matched to a gene. The CDR3 sequence is 15 residues long. Germline values: CDR1 MNHEY, CDR2 SVGAGI.

The chain combines TRBV28 with TRBJ1-4; D gene ambiguous. Trimming took off 7 bases at V and 4 bases at J, with 7 bases between the two ends. The CDR3 spans 12 residues. Germline CDR1 reads MDHEN; CDR2 reads SYDVKM. The CDR3 DNA reads as TGTGCCAGCACCGGTCATAATGAAAAACTGTTTTTT. Translation gives CASTGHNEKLFF.

The genes are TRBV7-9 and TRBJ2-7; 8 nucleotides match TRBD1. Trimming took 4 bases from V and 4 from J; bases not matched to a gene: 6. The germline V gene has CDR1 SEHNR and CDR2 FQNEAQ (reference sequence). There are 14 residues in the CDR3. The CDR3 region has the DNA TGTGCCAGCAGCTCCGGGACAGGAGTTTACGAGCAGTACTTC. Protein product: CASSSGTGVYEQYF.

The rearrangement links TRBV6-5 to TRBJ1-5; possibly TRBD1 for D (5 bases). Germline V gene data show CDR1 as MNHEY and CDR2 as SVGAGI. The CDR3 loop spans 13 amino acids. Trimming shortened V by 5 bases and J by 7 bases, and 12 bases separated the two germline ends. The CDR3 protein is CASSPNRYQPQHF. The CDR3 DNA reads TGTGCCAGCAGTCCGAACAGGTACCAGCCCCAGCATTTT.

This clone was seen just once. This chain joins TRBV5-1 and TRBJ2-5; D might be TRBD2 (5 bases). CDR1 is SGHRS, CDR2 YFSETQ, per germline. The CDR3 is 15 residues long. The V gene lost 0 bases and the J gene lost 2 bases, with 11 bases spanning the gap. The CDR3 coding sequence is TGCGCCAGCAGCTTGGCCCTGCTAGCACAAGAGACCCAGTACTTC. Its protein is CASSLALLAQETQYF.

The chain links TRBV3-1 (or the pseudogene TRBV3-2) to TRBJ1-5, with 8 bases fitting TRBD1. The junction had 7 bases not matched to a gene; V was cut back by 7 bases and J by 2 bases. Germline V gene sequence: CDR1 LGHDT, CDR2 YNNKEL (reference sequence). The CDR3 extends over 15 amino acids. The CDR3 region has the DNA TGTGCCAGCAAACAGGGGGTTGGGGGCAATCAGCCCCAGCATTTT. As protein: CASKQGVGGNQPQHF.

This rearrangement joins TRBV5-1 to TRBJ1-2, with unresolved D. Germline CDR1 is SGHRS and CDR2 is YFSETQ. Trimming stripped 0 bases from V and 6 bases from J, with 9 bases between. CDR3 length equals 13 residues. Written as DNA, the CDR3 is TGCGCCAGCAGCTTGGCAAGTGGCCATGGCTACACCTTC. This encodes CASSLASGHGYTF.